These 31 T cell receptor beta chains share one sample of origin, sequenced in a study of cytomegalovirus exposure and HLA in healthy donors. The PCR employed 60 Vbeta primers together with 13 Jbeta primers. Here immunoSEQ multiplex PCR was the method, and the copy in TCRdb shows in-frame clones only, minus some. This table holds approximately 88,000 clones, over 60% found once. The material sequenced was PBMCs. Source of these receptors: a man aged 30 to 45 in good health and CMV-seronegative.

The chain recombines TRBV25-1 with TRBJ2-3, with D perhaps matching TRBD1 (5 bases). There are 14 residues in the CDR3. Per germline, CDR1 MGHDK and CDR2 SYGVNS. V lost 1 base and J lost 6, with 11 bases in between. Here the CDR3 DNA reads TGTGCCAGCAGTGAATCTGAGAAGGGGGATACGCAGTATTTT. As protein: CASSESEKGDTQYF.

The rearrangement uses TRBV7-2 and TRBJ1-3, with 7 bases fitting TRBD1. This CDR3 comprises 16 residues. V lost 4 bases to trimming and J lost 0 bases; unmatched junction nucleotides: 6. In germline, CDR1 is SGHTA, CDR2 FQGNSA. CDR3 residues: CASSSGTAFSGNTIYF. DNA for the CDR3: TGTGCCAGCAGCTCGGGGACAGCTTTCTCTGGAAACACCATATATTTT.

In regard to this clone: The germline gene is not matched at one end of the junction; a read error may be the cause. The chain uses TRBV7-9 and TRBJ2-1, with 13 bases identical to TRBD2. The CDR3 runs 17 residues. The germline V gene encodes CDR1 SEHNR and CDR2 FQNEAQ (reference sequence). The CDR3 spells CSSSLRTSGSDINEQFF. DNA for the CDR3: TGTTCCAGCAGCTTGAGGACTAGCGGGAGCGACATCAATGAGCAGTTCTTC. Full variable domain (missing parts from reference TRBV7-9 and TRBJ2-1): DTGVSQNPRHKITKRGQNVTFRCDPISEHNRLYWYRQTLGQGPEFLTYFQNEAQLEKSRLLSDRFSAERPKGSFSTLEIQRTEQGDSAMYLCSSSLRTSGSDINEQFFGPGTRLTVL.

The chain recombines TRBV6-5 with TRBJ2-5; possible D gene TRBD1, 6 bases. CDR1 is MNHEY and CDR2 is SVGAGI in the germline V gene. Trimming stripped 2 bases from V and 0 bases from J, with 7 bases between. The CDR3 totals 14 residues. The CDR3 region is CASSYTGNQETQYF. The CDR3 DNA reads as TGTGCCAGCAGTTACACAGGGAACCAAGAGACCCAGTACTTC.

This clone was seen only a few times. This chain connects TRBV9 to TRBJ2-7; D call uncertain. Trimming removed 0 bases at V and 2 bases at J, with 9 bases between. This CDR3 region has 14 residues. The germline CDR1 and CDR2 sequences are SGDLS and YYNGEE. CDR3 sequence (DNA): TGTGCCAGCAGCGTAGGTAACGGTCCCTACGAGCAGTACTTC. This encodes CASSVGNGPYEQYF.

The chain employs TRBV30 and TRBJ1-2; D gene ambiguous. Trimming removed 5 bases from V and 2 bases from J, with 9 bases in between. Germline loops: CDR1 GTSNPN, CDR2 SVGIG (reference sequence). The CDR3 covers 12 residues. The CDR3 DNA reads as TGTGCCTGGGGGGAGGGAAACTATGGCTACACCTTC. As protein: CAWGEGNYGYTF.

This clone was seen a handful of times. The CDR3 DNA reads as TGTGCCAGCAGTTCCCCGGGACAGGGTAGGGCCAACACTGAAGCTTTCTTT. It is translated as CASSSPGQGRANTEAFF. This chain uses TRBV28 with TRBJ1-1; 9 bases align to TRBD1. Per germline, CDR1 MDHEN and CDR2 SYDVKM. J was trimmed by 2 bases and V by 4 bases; bases with no gene match: 11. The CDR3 runs to 17 residues.

The V gene is TRBV5-1, the J gene TRBJ2-1, with D hard to call. The CDR3 is made up of 14 amino acids. Germline values: CDR1 SGHRS, CDR2 YFSETQ. Trimming took off 2 bases at V and 6 bases at J, with 12 bases between the two ends. CDR3 sequence reads: CASSFQPSGNEQFF. The CDR3 DNA follows: TGCGCCAGCAGCTTTCAACCCTCGGGCAATGAGCAGTTCTTC.

The chain joins TRBV2 to TRBJ2-5, with D tentatively TRBD1 (5 bases). Germline lookup yields CDR1 SNHLY and CDR2 FYNNEI. Trimming pared 4 bases from V and 2 bases from J, leaving 5 bases between. This CDR3 is built from 12 residues. The CDR3 reads CASSGQQETQYF. The CDR3 DNA reads as TGTGCCAGCAGTGGACAGCAAGAGACCCAGTACTTC.

The chain has TRBV27 and TRBJ2-1; D gene uncertain. Germline CDR1 is MNHEY and CDR2 is SMNVEV (reference sequence). Trimming pared 6 bases from V and 4 bases from J, leaving 4 bases between. The CDR3 spans 11 residues. CDR3 bases: TGTGCCAGCAGCAATTACAATGAGCAGTTCTTC. As protein: CASSNYNEQFF.

V usage is TRBV5-6 and J usage is TRBJ2-7; 10 nucleotides line up with TRBD2. Germline V gene lookup returns CDR1 SGHDT and CDR2 YYEEEE. V shed 5 bases and J 3 bases; nucleotides not matched to a gene: 5. The CDR3 extends over 14 amino acids. The CDR3 sequence: CASRRTSGNYEQYF. Here the CDR3 DNA reads TGTGCCAGCAGACGGACTAGCGGAAACTACGAGCAGTACTTC.

The V call is TRBV27, the J call TRBJ1-5; TRBD1 might be the D (6 bases). Germline V gene lookup returns CDR1 MNHEY and CDR2 SMNVEV (reference sequence). The CDR3 spans 15 residues. V was shortened by 6 bases and J by 0 bases, with 12 bases between the two germline ends. CDR3 DNA: TGTGCCAGCAGAAACAGGGCTTATAGCAATCAGCCCCAGCATTTT. It specifies CASRNRAYSNQPQHF.

The rearrangement uses TRBV23-1 and TRBJ1-5, with 7 bases fitting TRBD1. TRBV23-1 is sorted into the ORF group, with uncertain function. The V and J ends lost 4 bases and 2 bases, in that order; junction bases with no gene match: 11. The CDR3 is made up of 17 amino acids. The CDR3: CASSPQPDRVRNQPQHF. CDR3 sequence (DNA): TGCGCCAGCAGTCCCCAACCAGACAGGGTACGCAATCAGCCCCAGCATTTT.

The chain uses TRBV10-3 and TRBJ2-5; 10 bases match TRBD1. The CDR3 extends over 17 amino acids. The germline V gene encodes CDR1 ENHRY and CDR2 SYGVKD. V trimming: 6 bases; J trimming: 6 bases; junction bases outside the gene matches: 16. CDR3 nucleotide sequence: TGTGCCATCAGCAAAAACGATCGACAGGGGGCTGAGAAGACCCAGTACTTC. This translates into CAISKNDRQGAEKTQYF.

The rearrangement joins TRBV19 to TRBJ2-3; 16 bases agree with TRBD2. The CDR3 totals 19 residues. The V segment lost 6 bases and the J segment 3 bases; nucleotides outside the gene matches: 12. Germline CDR1 is LNHDA and CDR2 is SQIVND (reference sequence). DNA for the CDR3: TGTGCCAGTAGCCCGGGACTAGCGGGAGGGCATGGGAGTACAGATACGCAGTATTTT. The encoded protein is CASSPGLAGGHGSTDTQYF.

About this clone: The junction shows a germline mismatch at one end, possibly a read error. The chain combines TRBV7-9 with TRBJ2-3, with D possibly being TRBD2 (5 bases). This CDR3 has 16 amino acids. CDR1 and CDR2 from the germline V gene are SEHNR and FQNEAQ (reference sequence). This CDR3 reads CSSSLALGRGTDTQYF. The CDR3 DNA reads TGTTCCAGCAGCTTAGCACTAGGACGCGGCACAGATACGCAGTATTTT.

The rearrangement links TRBV7-9 to TRBJ2-7; D possibly corresponds to TRBD2 (6 bases). The germline gives CDR1 SEHNR, CDR2 FQNEAQ (reference sequence). CDR3 length equals 12 residues. The CDR3 sequence: CSTWDSSYEQYF. CDR3 in DNA: TGTTCCACTTGGGACTCCTCCTACGAGCAGTACTTC.

This clone was seen a few times. The chain uses TRBV19 and TRBJ2-5; maybe TRBD2 (6 bases). The V end was cut by 4 bases, the J end by 4 bases, with 16 bases between. The germline gives CDR1 LNHDA, CDR2 SQIVND (reference sequence). The CDR3 totals 15 residues. CDR3 sequence reads: CASSTLGGMAETQYF. The CDR3 bases are TGTGCCAGTAGTACCCTCGGGGGAATGGCAGAGACCCAGTACTTC.

CDR3 nucleotide sequence: TGTGCCAGCAGTTTCGGGTCCCTAGCGGGGGATACGCAGTATTTT. It translates to CASSFGSLAGDTQYF. V is TRBV28 and J is TRBJ2-3; 9 bases are a match to TRBD2. The junction had 7 bases not matched to a gene; V was cut back by 3 bases and J by 6 bases. CDR3 length: 15 amino acids. The germline V gene encodes CDR1 MDHEN and CDR2 SYDVKM.

The genes are TRBV5-1 and TRBJ2-7; 10 positions agree with TRBD1. After removal of 4 bases from V and 4 bases from J, the junction contained 8 bases not matched to a gene. CDR3 length equals 15 residues. Germline-derived CDR1 and CDR2 are SGHRS and YFSETQ. The chain's CDR3 is CASSIVPGQGYEQYF. The CDR3 bases are TGCGCCAGCAGCATAGTGCCGGGACAGGGGTACGAGCAGTACTTC.

The chain has TRBV18 and TRBJ2-1; D unclear. V was cut by 5 bases and J by 8 bases, with 19 bases left in between. Per the germline V gene, CDR1 is KGHSH and CDR2 is LQKENI. This CDR3 spans 15 amino acids. In DNA form, the CDR3 reads TGTGCCAGCTCAGAACGGGTCGCGACCTGGGATGAGCAGTTCTTC. Its protein is CASSERVATWDEQFF. Together with reference TRBV18 and TRBJ2-1, the CDR3 gives the full variable domain: NAGVMQNPRHLVRRRGQEARLRCSPMKGHSHVYWYRQLPEEGLKFMVYLQKENIIDESGMPKERFSAEFPKEGPSILRIQQVVRGDSAAYFCASSERVATWDEQFFGPGTRLTVL.

J is TRBJ2-7 and V is TRBV30, with a tentative D call TRBD1 (6 bases). The germline V gene encodes CDR1 GTSNPN and CDR2 SVGIG (reference sequence). The CDR3 is 13 amino acids. Trimming took 4 bases from V and 2 from J, leaving 12 bases between them. CDR3 residues: CAWNWGQPYEQYF. The CDR3 DNA reads TGTGCCTGGAACTGGGGGCAACCCTACGAGCAGTACTTC.

This sequence joins TRBV11-2 and TRBJ2-7; D unresolved. CDR3 length equals 15 residues. The germline gives CDR1 SGHAT, CDR2 FQNNGV. V shed 5 bases and J shed 5 bases, with 19 bases lying between them. As DNA, the CDR3 is TGTGCCAGCAGCCTCCGTTGGAGTGGAGTGAACGAGCAGTACTTC. Its protein is CASSLRWSGVNEQYF.

The rearrangement joins TRBV30 to TRBJ1-2; D is unresolved. The CDR3 spans 13 residues. The germline CDR1 and CDR2 sequences are GTSNPN and SVGIG (reference sequence). The V end was cut by 0 bases, the J end by 8 bases, with 13 bases between. The CDR3 DNA reads as TGTGCCTGGAGTGTACATGAAGCTAGGGGCTACACCTTC. This encodes CAWSVHEARGYTF.

The chain recombines TRBV4-1 with TRBJ2-2; TRBD2 is a possible D gene (5 bases). Germline V CDR1 and CDR2: MGHRA, YSYEKL. The CDR3 totals 18 residues. V lost 0 bases, J lost 1 base, and 15 bases lay in between. The CDR3 region has the DNA TGCGCCAGCAGCCAAGATCTTTTCGGGATGGGGAACACCGGGGAGCTGTTTTTT. Translation: CASSQDLFGMGNTGELFF.

The chain links TRBV6-6 to TRBJ2-3, with D hard to call. The CDR3 consists of 14 residues. Germline CDR1 MNHNY, CDR2 SVGAGI (reference sequence). The V end was cut by 0 bases, the J end by 3 bases, with 7 bases between. The CDR3 sequence: CASSYSTSTDTQYF. CDR3 sequence (DNA): TGTGCCAGCAGTTACTCGACATCTACAGATACGCAGTATTTT.

The chain combines TRBV21-1 with TRBJ1-4. TRBV21-1 is marked as a pseudogene. This CDR3 spans 11 amino acids. The CDR3 DNA reads as TGTGCCAGCAGTAGTAATGAAAAACTGTTTTTT. It encodes CASSSNEKLFF.

The CDR3 nucleotides are TGTGCCAGCAGCTTGGGACTAGCGGGGGATGGCGAGCAGTACTTC. Protein sequence: CASSLGLAGDGEQYF. V usage is TRBV7-9 and J usage is TRBJ2-5; TRBD2 matches 14 bases. The assigned J gene may be wrong: the sequence end matches TRBJ2-7 better. Germline loops: CDR1 SEHNR, CDR2 FQNEAQ (reference sequence). This CDR3 comprises 15 residues.

Comments on this clone: At one end the junction does not follow the germline gene, possibly because of a read error. This chain joins TRBV7-9 and TRBJ1-1, with D unresolved. The germline gives CDR1 SEHNR, CDR2 FQNEAQ (reference sequence). The CDR3 runs to 13 residues. In nucleotides, the CDR3 is TGTTCCAGCAGCTTTACGGGGTGGGCTGAAGCTTTCTTT. This translates into CSSSFTGWAEAFF.

The chain has TRBV9 and TRBJ1-2, with a possible D match to TRBD1 (5 bases). Trimming removed 4 bases from V and 0 bases from J, with 13 bases in between. This CDR3 is 15 amino acids long. The germline V gene has CDR1 SGDLS and CDR2 YYNGEE. CDR3 sequence: CASSPTGSTNYGYTF. CDR3 DNA sequence: TGTGCCAGCAGCCCCACAGGATCGACTAACTATGGCTACACCTTC.

This chain links TRBV5-6 with TRBJ2-1, with 12 bases lining up with TRBD2. Germline V CDR1 and CDR2: SGHDT, YYEEEE. Trimming removed 4 bases from V and 8 bases from J; junction bases left unmatched: 10. This CDR3 is 16 amino acids long. The chain's CDR3 is CASSPDGLAGRDEQFF. The DNA of the CDR3 is TGTGCCAGCAGCCCAGATGGACTAGCGGGACGGGATGAGCAGTTCTTC.